The clone carrying this TCR beta chain was seen more than once but under ten times. Its target is unknown. The sample comes from a study of blood T cells in healthy people across ages. A second roughly 6 to 12 cycle PCR used barcoded and J-beta primers. Per-sample output comprised a minimum of 2.5 million paired-end reads containing CDR3. From the 5' RACE reads, TCRdb called clonotypes with MiXCR, one entry per CDR3 protein. The sample gives about 640,000 distinct CDR3 sequences, about 54% of which show up once; 30% to 45% is in the top ten. Broader study findings: From one million sequenced T cells, diversity estimates were lower bounds.

CDR1 and CDR2 from the germline V gene are SGHTA and FQGNSA. The length of the CDR3 is 14 residues. The germline V and J ends were trimmed by 1 base and 9 bases, with 13 bases remaining between them. The sequenced sample consisted of blood. The chain couples TRBV7-2 to TRBJ2-1; D unresolved. This sequence was found in a man between 60 and 70 years old in good health. Here the CDR3 reads CASSLEFPGAEQFF. The CDR3 DNA sequence: TGTGCCAGCAGCTTAGAGTTCCCTGGCGCTGAGCAGTTCTTC. Variable domain in full (rest from reference TRBV7-2 and TRBJ2-1): GAGVSQSPSNKVTEKGKDVELRCDPISGHTALYWYRQSLGQGLEFLIYFQGNSAPDKSGLPSDRFSAERTGGSVSTLTIQRTQQEDSAVYLCASSLEFPGAEQFFGPGTRLTVL.